Presented here are 13 T cell receptor beta chains from one specimen sequenced in a study of blood T cells in healthy people across ages. A J-beta primer mix and a sample-barcoded 5' primer were used in a second PCR of roughly 6 to 12 cycles. TCRdb re-called the 5' RACE reads with MiXCR, one entry per CDR3 protein. Of some 800,000 distinct CDR3 sequences in the sample, approximately 48% were seen once. The sequenced material came from blood. Receptors were obtained from a man in his 60s in good health.

With regard to this clonotype: At one end the junction does not follow the germline gene, possibly because of a read error. V usage is TRBV5-1 and J usage is TRBJ2-3; TRBD2 might be the D (5 bases). The CDR3 runs to 15 residues. CDR1 SGHRS and CDR2 YFSETQ come from the germline V gene. The CDR3 DNA follows: TGCGCCAGCAGCCTCGGGATTTCGGAGCCAGATACGCCGTATTTT. Translation: CASSLGISEPDTPYF.

This clonotype was observed at least ten times. The chain combines TRBV29-1 with TRBJ2-5; 7 positions agree with TRBD1. Germline trimming cut 6 bases from V and 5 bases from J; bases unmatched to any gene: 9. Germline V gene sequence: CDR1 SQVTM, CDR2 ANQGSEA. This CDR3 is 13 amino acids long. The CDR3 coding sequence is TGCAGCGTCCCATCGACAGGGCGGGAGACCCAGTACTTC. Translating it yields CSVPSTGRETQYF.

Concerning this clonotype itself: A read error may be the cause here, since a much bigger clone is one base away. The chain has TRBV10-3 and TRBJ2-7; 7 nucleotides agree with TRBD2. The CDR3 has 12 amino acids. CDR1 is ENHRY, CDR2 SYGVKD, per germline. Trimming at V came to 8 bases and at J to 7 bases, leaving 8 bases not matched to a gene. Here the CDR3 reads CAIGLGAGEQYF. As DNA, the CDR3 is TGTGCCATCGGACTAGGGGCGGGTGAGCAGTACTTC.

CDR3 nucleotide sequence: TGTGCCAGCAGGGGCGGGGGACAAGAGACCCAGTTCTTC. It encodes CASRGGGQETQFF. V and J are TRBV7-2 and TRBJ2-5; weak D call: TRBD2 (7 bases). The better agreement between TRBJ2-1 and the DNA end casts doubt on the J call. CDR3 length: 13 amino acids. From germline, CDR1 is SGHTA and CDR2 FQGNSA.

This clonotype was recorded a few times. This rearrangement joins TRBV4-3 to TRBJ1-2; 8 bases fit TRBD1. Losses at the gene ends were 0 bases for V and 8 bases for J; bases not matched to a gene: 8. The CDR3 sequence is 15 residues long. CDR1 is LGHNA, CDR2 YSLEER, per germline. The CDR3 DNA reads as TGCGCCAGCAGCCAAGACCCGACAGGGGCATTGGGCTACACCTTC. Encoded protein: CASSQDPTGALGYTF.

As for this clonotype: At one of its ends the junction is not consistent with the germline gene, which may arise from a read error. This chain joins TRBV4-2 and TRBJ1-1; TRBD1 is a possible D gene (6 bases). From germline, CDR1 is LGHNA and CDR2 YNFKEQ. The CDR3 covers 14 residues. The CDR3 nucleotides are TGTGCCAGCAGCCAAACCGGGACACTCACTGGAGCTTTCTTT. It encodes CASSQTGTLTGAFF.

This clonotype was detected many times. This chain uses TRBV4-3 with TRBJ1-2, with D unresolved. CDR1 is LGHNA, CDR2 YSLEER, per germline. This CDR3 comprises 13 residues. V was clipped by 4 bases and J by 7 bases, with 13 bases between them. The CDR3 reads CASSRLISGGYTF. CDR3 nucleotides: TGCGCCAGCAGCCGTCTCATTTCGGGTGGCTACACCTTC.

This clonotype was counted between two and nine times. The CDR3 is CASSSRQGAVYARSYEQYF. Here the CDR3 DNA reads TGTGCCAGCAGTTCCAGACAGGGGGCGGTCTACGCTCGGTCCTACGAGCAGTACTTC. The chain recombines TRBV6-5 with TRBJ2-7; TRBD1 matches at 10 bases. The CDR3 loop spans 19 amino acids. V lost 4 bases and J lost 1; bases outside the gene matches: 16. CDR1 MNHEY and CDR2 SVGAGI come from the germline V gene.

The V and J genes are TRBV5-4 and TRBJ2-1, with 11 bases matching TRBD1. In germline, CDR1 is SGHNT, CDR2 YYREEE (reference sequence). The CDR3 spans 16 residues. V gave up 4 bases and J gave up 4 bases; unmatched junction bases: 7. DNA of the CDR3: TGTGCCAGCAGCATAGGACAGGGGGCGCGGTACAATGAGCAGTTCTTC. Translated, it gives CASSIGQGARYNEQFF.

V gene TRBV7-6 combines with J gene TRBJ2-3; TRBD2 might be the D (7 bases). The CDR3 is made up of 15 amino acids. Between the trimmed V and J ends, which lost 5 bases and 2 bases, there was a span of 14 bases. From germline, CDR1 is SGHVS and CDR2 FNYEAQ. The DNA of the CDR3 is TGTGCCAGCAGCCCTGGGGGGGGCAACACAGATACGCAGTATTTT. Translated: CASSPGGGNTDTQYF.

This sequence joins TRBV7-3 and TRBJ2-1; D might be TRBD1 or TRBD2, each matching 5 bases. This CDR3 has 15 residues. V was trimmed by 5 bases and J by 4 bases, leaving 15 bases between them. The germline V gene encodes CDR1 SGHTA and CDR2 FQGTGA. CDR3 nucleotide sequence: TGTGCCAGCAGCCCCGGGACGGCGCTATACAATGAGCAGTTCTTC. The encoded protein is CASSPGTALYNEQFF.

The sample holds a few counts of this clonotype. The chain couples TRBV7-9 to TRBJ2-3, with D tentatively TRBD2 (7 bases). In germline, CDR1 is SEHNR, CDR2 FQNEAQ (reference sequence). The V end lost 3 bases, the J end lost 5 bases, and 12 bases lay between the germline ends. CDR3 length: 14 amino acids. CDR3 residues: CASSFGGLGDTQYF. The DNA for the CDR3 is TGTGCCAGCAGCTTCGGGGGGCTCGGAGATACGCAGTATTTT.

Notes on this clonotype: The junction differs from germline at one of its ends, possibly a read error. The chain combines TRBV10-3 with TRBJ1-2; D is perhaps TRBD1 (6 bases). This CDR3 has 13 residues. Germline CDR1 reads ENHRY; CDR2 reads SYGVKD. CDR3: CASRGGGSSGYTF. Written as DNA, the CDR3 is TGTGCCTCACGAGGGGGAGGGAGTAGCGGCTATACCTTC.